Below, 25 T cell receptor beta chains from the same sample are listed, as sequenced in a study of T cells in Graves' hyperthyroidism and ophthalmopathy. The TCR beta CDR3 regions underwent amplification using RNA transcripts as the source. Researchers ran a first-round RT-PCR on the TCR CDR3 using the HTBI primer set. One entry per CDR3 protein results from TCRdb running MiXCR on the multiplex PCR reads. The sample consists of hundreds of thousands of distinct CDR3 sequences, approximately 14% of them appearing once. Specimen: blood. The source is a woman aged 45-65 years with Graves' ophthalmopathy.

This clonotype was recorded many times. The genes are TRBV7-2 and TRBJ2-2, with D perhaps being TRBD1 or TRBD2 (5 bases each). V lost 0 bases and J 5 bases, leaving 10 bases between the germline ends. The germline gives CDR1 SGHTA, CDR2 FQGNSA. CDR3 size: 15 residues. The CDR3, as DNA: TGTGCCAGCAGCTTAGCGGGGGTGGAGACCGGGGAGCTGTTTTTT. Its translation is CASSLAGVETGELFF.

This clonotype came up many times. The CDR3 coding sequence is TGTGCCAGCTCGACTAGCGGGAATGAGCAGTTCTTC. Translating gives CASSTSGNEQFF. The rearrangement links TRBV18 to TRBJ2-1; 10 bases agree with TRBD2. V lost 6 bases to trimming and J lost 7 bases; unmatched junction nucleotides: 0. CDR1 is KGHSH, CDR2 LQKENI, per germline. The CDR3 is 12 amino acids.

This clonotype was counted many times. V gene TRBV2 combines with J gene TRBJ2-1, with 12 bases matching TRBD2. In germline, CDR1 is SNHLY, CDR2 FYNNEI. The CDR3 spans 14 residues. Losses at the gene ends were 4 bases for V and 11 bases for J; bases not matched to a gene: 6. CDR3 region: CASSGLAGAVKQFF. CDR3 DNA: TGTGCCAGCAGTGGACTAGCGGGAGCGGTTAAGCAGTTCTTC.

This clonotype was observed a few times. The chain couples TRBV28 to TRBJ2-1; 14 bases align to TRBD2. The CDR3 totals 14 residues. Unmatched junction bases numbered 3, after V lost 10 bases and J lost 4 bases. CDR1 and CDR2 from the germline V gene are MDHEN and SYDVKM. In nucleotides, the CDR3 is TGTGCCACCGGGACTAGCGGGAGTTACAATGAGCAGTTCTTC. Protein product: CATGTSGSYNEQFF.

This clonotype was counted only a few times. The rearrangement joins TRBV29-1 to TRBJ2-7; D unresolved. V was trimmed by 1 base and J by 3 bases, leaving 13 bases between them. Germline CDR1 and CDR2: SQVTM and ANQGSEA. The length of the CDR3 is 14 residues. The CDR3 here is CSVEVPGTNYEQYF. CDR3 nucleotides: TGCAGCGTTGAAGTGCCCGGAACAAACTACGAGCAGTACTTC.

This clonotype was observed many times. The chain couples TRBV27 to TRBJ2-1; 11 bases align to TRBD2. In germline, CDR1 is MNHEY, CDR2 SMNVEV (reference sequence). This CDR3 has 16 residues. Unmatched junction bases numbered 3, after V lost 3 bases and J lost 2 bases. The CDR3 DNA reads as TGTGCCAGCAGTTTGGTGGGACTAGCGGCCTACAATGAGCAGTTCTTC. This gives the protein CASSLVGLAAYNEQFF.

This clonotype was seen ten or more times. The chain is built from TRBV7-2 and TRBJ2-7, with 8 bases matching TRBD2. CDR1 and CDR2 from the germline V gene are SGHTA and FQGNSA. CDR3 length: 14 amino acids. Trimming at V came to 3 bases and at J to 4 bases, leaving 5 bases not matched to a gene. In DNA form, the CDR3 reads TGTGCCAGCAGCTTTACGGGAGGGGAATACGAGCAGTACTTC. Translation gives CASSFTGGEYEQYF.

The rearrangement uses TRBV20-1 and TRBJ2-3; no firm D call. This CDR3 has 13 amino acids. V lost 6 bases to trimming and J lost 0 bases, with 10 bases between them. CDR1 DFQATT and CDR2 SNEGSKA come from the germline V gene (reference sequence). The CDR3 DNA follows: TGCAGTGCCCCAACAGCTAGCACAGATACGCAGTATTTT. The encoded protein is CSAPTASTDTQYF.

The chain is built from TRBV10-3 and TRBJ1-2, with 7 bases fitting TRBD1. The germline V gene encodes CDR1 ENHRY and CDR2 SYGVKD. V trimming: 6 bases; J trimming: 1 base; junction bases outside the gene matches: 8. CDR3 size: 15 residues. CDR3: CAISILQGSNYGYTF. The CDR3 DNA reads TGTGCCATCAGCATCCTACAGGGGAGTAACTATGGCTACACCTTC.

The chain uses TRBV7-9 and TRBJ2-3, with 8 bases that match TRBD1. V lost 5 bases to trimming and J lost 4 bases; unmatched junction nucleotides: 11. The germline V gene has CDR1 SEHNR and CDR2 FQNEAQ (reference sequence). The CDR3 totals 16 residues. The CDR3 sequence: CASSRTGRLGADTQYF. CDR3 nucleotides: TGTGCCAGCAGCCGGACAGGGAGGTTGGGCGCAGATACGCAGTATTTT.

This chain links TRBV4-1 with TRBJ1-4, with D maybe TRBD1 (5 bases). This CDR3 spans 15 amino acids. In germline, CDR1 is MGHRA, CDR2 YSYEKL. The V end lost 1 base, the J end lost 7 bases, and 13 bases lay between the germline ends. The CDR3 nucleotides read TGCGCCAGCAGCCAAGCCGCGGGCCAGGGTGAAAAACTGTTTTTT. Encoded protein: CASSQAAGQGEKLFF.

This clonotype was found a few times. The chain recombines TRBV19 with TRBJ2-1; 13 nucleotides line up with TRBD2. Looked up from germline, CDR1 is LNHDA and CDR2 is SQIVND (reference sequence). V gave up 5 bases and J gave up 7 bases; unmatched junction bases: 8. This CDR3 spans 16 amino acids. CDR3 sequence: CASSLRRTSGGNEQFF. The CDR3, as DNA: TGTGCCAGTAGTCTACGTAGGACTAGCGGGGGTAATGAGCAGTTCTTC.

This clonotype was detected ten times or more. The chain has TRBV4-3 and TRBJ2-2; tentative D call: TRBD2 (5 bases). The V end lost 0 bases, the J end lost 2 bases, and 10 bases lay between the germline ends. Germline lookup yields CDR1 LGHNA and CDR2 YSLEER. This CDR3 has 16 amino acids. The CDR3 nucleotides are TGCGCCAGCAGCCAAGAGGGCGGGTTTAACACCGGGGAGCTGTTTTTT. Its translation: CASSQEGGFNTGELFF.

The chain couples TRBV30 to TRBJ2-3; D call uncertain. From germline, CDR1 is GTSNPN and CDR2 SVGIG (reference sequence). With 2 bases removed from V and 4 bases from J, the gap between germline ends came to 13 bases. There are 14 residues in the CDR3. CDR3 amino acids: CAWSPWTLADTQYF. The CDR3 nucleotides read TGTGCCTGGAGTCCTTGGACCTTGGCAGATACGCAGTATTTT. The whole variable domain, filled in from reference TRBV30 and TRBJ2-3, reads SQTIHQWPATLVQPVGSPLSLECTVEGTSNPNLYWYRQAAGRGLQLLFYSVGIGQISSEVPQNLSASRPQDRQFILSSKKLLLSDSGFYLCAWSPWTLADTQYFGPGTRLTVL.

This clonotype was counted ten times or more. V is TRBV6-1 and J is TRBJ1-1; no clear D. Looked up from germline, CDR1 is MNHNS and CDR2 is SASEGT. Between the trimmed V and J ends, which lost 6 bases and 1 base, there was a span of 18 bases. This CDR3 has 16 residues. The CDR3 sequence is CASRRLRRAWNTEAFF. DNA of the CDR3: TGTGCCAGCAGGAGACTAAGGAGGGCGTGGAACACTGAAGCTTTCTTT.

This clonotype occurred a few times. The chain carries TRBV9 and TRBJ2-7; 7 nucleotides align to TRBD1. The V segment lost 8 bases and the J segment 2 bases; nucleotides outside the gene matches: 13. This CDR3 has 15 amino acids. CDR1 is SGDLS, CDR2 YYNGEE, per germline. The CDR3, as DNA: TGTGCCAGTTCAAGCCGAGGGGGCAGAACCTACGAGCAGTACTTC. This gives the protein CASSSRGGRTYEQYF.

Only a few counts were recorded for this clonotype. The J gene is TRBJ2-6, the V gene TRBV3-1, with 7 bases lining up with TRBD1. The CDR3 extends over 16 amino acids. V lost 4 bases, J lost 0 bases, and 3 bases stayed unmatched. The germline CDR1 and CDR2 sequences are LGHDT and YNNKEL (reference sequence). The DNA of the CDR3 is TGTGCCAGCAGCCCCACAGGGGCCTCTGGGGCCAACGTCCTGACTTTC. Amino acid sequence: CASSPTGASGANVLTF.

Ten or more counts support this clonotype. V gene TRBV30 combines with J gene TRBJ2-5, with unresolved D. CDR3 length: 11 amino acids. The germline V and J ends were trimmed by 0 bases and 5 bases, with 4 bases remaining between them. Germline V gene sequence: CDR1 GTSNPN, CDR2 SVGIG (reference sequence). CDR3 nucleotide sequence: TGTGCCTGGAGTGTCAAGGAGACCCAGTACTTC. Translation: CAWSVKETQYF. The variable domain in full, completed from reference TRBV30 and TRBJ2-5, reads SQTIHQWPATLVQPVGSPLSLECTVEGTSNPNLYWYRQAAGRGLQLLFYSVGIGQISSEVPQNLSASRPQDRQFILSSKKLLLSDSGFYLCAWSVKETQYFGPGTRLLVL.

This clonotype was detected ten times or more. The chain links TRBV12-3 or TRBV12-4 to TRBJ2-7, with no clear D. Trimming took off 5 bases at V and 0 bases at J, with 8 bases between the two ends. The CDR3 extends over 13 amino acids. The CDR3 sequence is CASSPSDSYEQYF. Here the CDR3 DNA reads TGTGCCAGCAGTCCTTCCGACTCCTACGAGCAGTACTTC.

This clonotype was seen many times. The CDR3 sequence is CASRGGQGFYEQYF. The CDR3 DNA follows: TGTGCCAGCAGGGGGGGACAGGGGTTCTACGAGCAGTACTTC. The chain employs TRBV7-9 and TRBJ2-7, with TRBD1 matching over 10 bases. The CDR3 is made up of 14 amino acids. The trim removed 6 bases at V and 3 bases at J, leaving 5 bases unmatched. Germline values: CDR1 SEHNR, CDR2 FQNEAQ (reference sequence).

The chain uses TRBV4-3 and TRBJ2-1, with 13 bases that match TRBD2. V shed 6 bases, J shed 4 bases, and the junction held 15 bases outside the gene matches. This CDR3 comprises 19 residues. The germline V gene has CDR1 LGHNA and CDR2 YSLEER. CDR3 residues: CASSLRSGLAGVSYNEQFF. The DNA for the CDR3 is TGCGCCAGCAGTCTCCGTTCCGGACTAGCGGGAGTCAGTTACAATGAGCAGTTCTTC.

The table lists this clonotype with a few counts. This chain links TRBV6-1 with TRBJ1-1, with D tentatively TRBD1 (5 bases). V was shortened by 1 base and J by 0 bases, with 9 bases between the two germline ends. Germline V gives CDR1 MNHNS, CDR2 SASEGT. The CDR3 consists of 15 residues. The CDR3 DNA is TGTGCCAGCAGTGAAGGTGGGACGGTGAACACTGAAGCTTTCTTT. This translates into CASSEGGTVNTEAFF.

This chain connects TRBV7-8 to TRBJ2-7; D call uncertain. The CDR3 runs 13 residues. V gave up 1 base and J gave up 6 bases, with 10 bases separating them. CDR1 and CDR2 from the germline V gene are SGHVS and FQNEAQ. Here the CDR3 reads CASSLDGEIEQYF. CDR3 coding DNA: TGTGCCAGCAGCTTAGACGGAGAAATCGAGCAGTACTTC.

The chain links TRBV19 to TRBJ2-5, with TRBD1 matching over 8 bases. Germline-derived CDR1 and CDR2 are LNHDA and SQIVND (reference sequence). V was clipped by 6 bases and J by 5 bases; unmatched bases: 35. There are 23 residues in the CDR3. CDR3 in amino acids: CASSEKGWRLGRGPRMTRETQYF. The CDR3 DNA reads TGTGCCAGTAGCGAGAAGGGATGGCGTCTGGGCAGGGGGCCACGAATGACCCGGGAGACCCAGTACTTC.

This chain links TRBV7-2 with TRBJ2-3; 7 bases are a match to TRBD1. CDR1 and CDR2 (germline): SGHTA, FQGNSA. The J segment lost 6 bases and the V segment lost 0 bases, leaving 3 bases of the junction unmatched. The CDR3 runs 14 residues. DNA of the CDR3: TGTGCCAGCAGCTTAGCCATACAGGGGGATACGCAGTATTTT. Translated, it gives CASSLAIQGDTQYF.